The sequence of this TCR beta chain was determined in a study of blood T cell repertoires in COVID-19. This clone was seen a single time. Seattle researchers signed up patients amid active infection and tracked them longitudinally. TCRdb's table, derived via immunoSEQ multiplex PCR, lists solely in-frame clones and lacks some. The sample carries hundreds of thousands of clones, 88% recorded once. Sequences were obtained from peripheral blood. This TCR came from a woman aged 70-85 years with COVID-19, enrolled during active disease.

In DNA form, the CDR3 reads TGTGCCAGCAGTGAAGCGAGGGGGAGCTATGGCTACACCTTC. This gives the protein CASSEARGSYGYTF. The gene calls are TRBV6-1 and TRBJ1-2, with D tentatively TRBD1 (6 bases). This CDR3 region has 14 residues. Trimming left V 0 bases short and J 4 bases short, with 9 bases between. From germline, CDR1 is MNHNS and CDR2 SASEGT.